These 14 T cell receptor beta chains came from one sample sequenced in a study of response to subunit inactivated influenza vaccine. TCRdb redid the calling of the RT-PCR reads with MiXCR, one entry per CDR3 protein. Among under 850,000 distinct CDR3 sequences, about 18% were seen once, and the ten largest hold roughly a tenth. The source was PBMCs from blood, collected about 5 days after vaccination. These receptors all come from a man aged 45 to 65 who received an inactivated influenza vaccine.

This clonotype was seen at least ten times. The chain employs TRBV29-1 and TRBJ2-5; TRBD2 matches 12 bases. The CDR3 sequence is 15 residues long. Per germline, CDR1 SQVTM and CDR2 ANQGSEA. J lost 5 bases, V lost 8 bases, and 12 bases had no gene match. The DNA of the CDR3 is TGCAGCACTGACCTAGCGGGAGGGCCCTCGGAGACCCAGTACTTC. It specifies CSTDLAGGPSETQYF.

This chain connects TRBV6-4 to TRBJ2-3; D call uncertain. Trimming cost V 2 bases and J 2 bases, with 5 bases left between them. The CDR3 is 13 amino acids. In germline, CDR1 is MRHNA, CDR2 SNTAGT. The CDR3 protein is CASSDTLTDTQYF. In DNA, the CDR3 is TGTGCCAGCAGTGACACCCTCACAGATACGCAGTATTTT.

This clonotype showed up just a few times. CDR3 region: CASSHGTSEQYF. The CDR3 region has the DNA TGTGCCAGCAGCCACGGGACATCCGAGCAGTACTTC. This chain uses TRBV12-3 or TRBV12-4 with TRBJ2-7; D perhaps matches TRBD1 (6 bases). CDR3 length: 12 amino acids. The V end lost 6 bases, the J end lost 6 bases, and 12 bases lay between the germline ends.

This clonotype was observed a handful of times. The CDR3 nucleotides are TGCAGCGCTAAGGGGTGGACTGAAAAACTGTTTTTT. This sequence encodes CSAKGWTEKLFF. The V call is TRBV29-1, the J call TRBJ1-4, with a tentative D call TRBD1 (5 bases). Germline CDR1 is SQVTM and CDR2 is ANQGSEA. The CDR3 is made up of 12 amino acids. The ends were cut back, 7 bases at V and 7 bases at J, with 13 bases in the middle.

V usage is TRBV3-1 and J usage is TRBJ2-3, with a possible D match to TRBD2 (6 bases). Trimming took off 5 bases at V and 6 bases at J, with 21 bases between the two ends. Germline V gene data show CDR1 as LGHDT and CDR2 as YNNKEL (reference sequence). The CDR3 covers 16 residues. CDR3 sequence: CASSGGLSTSGDTQYF. CDR3 coding DNA: TGTGCCAGCAGCGGGGGACTTTCGACGAGTGGGGATACGCAGTATTTT.

This clonotype was seen ten or more times. The V gene is TRBV6-1, the J gene TRBJ2-5; 8 bases fit TRBD1. Germline V gene data show CDR1 as MNHNS and CDR2 as SASEGT. The CDR3 contains 15 residues. V was clipped by 6 bases and J by 3 bases; unmatched bases: 9. The CDR3 nucleotides are TGTGCCAGCAGCCTACACAGGGGGGCCAAAGAGACCCAGTACTTC. This codes for CASSLHRGAKETQYF.

Worth noting for this clonotype: A much larger clonotype is one base distant, so this may be a read error. The genes are TRBV7-2 and TRBJ1-2; TRBD1 is a possible D gene (6 bases). The germline gives CDR1 SGHTA, CDR2 FQGNSA. This CDR3 comprises 14 residues. V dropped 8 bases and J dropped 8 bases, with 21 bases sitting between them. The CDR3 nucleotides read TGTGCCAGCCGCTCCAATAGTGGGGGCTCCGGCTACACCTTC. This codes for CASRSNSGGSGYTF.

This clonotype was seen a few times. This sequence joins TRBV3-1 and TRBJ2-1; 9 bases match TRBD1. The CDR3 runs 15 residues. The V and J ends lost 2 bases and 7 bases, in that order; junction bases with no gene match: 6. The germline CDR1 and CDR2 sequences are LGHDT and YNNKEL (reference sequence). The CDR3 nucleotides read TGTGCCAGCAGCCAACCGGGACAGGGTGGAAATGAGCAGTTCTTC. The encoded protein is CASSQPGQGGNEQFF.

The genes are TRBV6-5 and TRBJ1-2; D is possibly TRBD1 (6 bases). The CDR3 runs 13 residues. Per germline, CDR1 MNHEY and CDR2 SVGAGI. Deletions cut 7 bases from V and 7 bases from J, with 16 bases between. This CDR3 reads CASILLRGGGYTF. The CDR3 bases are TGTGCCAGCATTCTACTCAGGGGCGGTGGCTACACCTTC.

This clonotype appeared a few times. V is TRBV28 and J is TRBJ2-3; TRBD2 matches 7 bases. The CDR3 runs to 20 residues. CDR1 is MDHEN and CDR2 is SYDVKM in the germline V gene. With 3 bases clipped from V and 0 bases from J, the junction kept 18 bases outside the gene matches. For the CDR3, the DNA is TGTGCCAGCAGTTTTCCCATTCCAACAAGTAGCGGGTCTAGCACAGATACGCAGTATTTT. Amino acid sequence: CASSFPIPTSSGSSTDTQYF.

The chain couples TRBV2 to TRBJ2-5, with 8 bases fitting TRBD1. The CDR3 has 13 amino acids. Germline loops: CDR1 SNHLY, CDR2 FYNNEI. V lost 7 bases to trimming and J lost 5 bases; unmatched junction nucleotides: 6. CDR3 coding DNA: TGTGCCAGCACTAAGGACAGGGTGGAGACCCAGTACTTC. This gives the protein CASTKDRVETQYF.

This clonotype has only one observation. The V gene is TRBV6-1, the J gene TRBJ2-3, with a weak D call TRBD2 (6 bases). The CDR3 loop spans 15 amino acids. Germline loops: CDR1 MNHNS, CDR2 SASEGT. V was trimmed by 5 bases and J by 5 bases, leaving 17 bases between them. CDR3: CASSLGGGVVDTQYF. The DNA of the CDR3 is TGTGCCAGCAGTCTAGGAGGCGGGGTGGTAGATACGCAGTATTTT.

There are a few counts of this clonotype. The rearrangement joins TRBV20-1 to TRBJ2-5, with 7 bases fitting TRBD1. The trim removed 6 bases at V and 2 bases at J, leaving 6 bases unmatched. CDR3 length: 13 amino acids. In germline, CDR1 is DFQATT, CDR2 SNEGSKA (reference sequence). For the CDR3, the DNA is TGCAGTGCCCAAAGGGACAGACAAGAGACCCAGTACTTC. Translation: CSAQRDRQETQYF.

The rearrangement links TRBV3-1 to TRBJ2-3; maybe TRBD1 (6 bases). The CDR3 sequence is 15 residues long. Germline assignment: CDR1 LGHDT and CDR2 YNNKEL (reference sequence). V was cut by 4 bases and J by 5 bases, with 16 bases left in between. The CDR3 region has the DNA TGTGCCAGCAGCCGCGGACCAGGGGTTCAAGATACGCAGTATTTT. This encodes CASSRGPGVQDTQYF.